This TCR beta chain was captured by sequencing in a study of T cells in Graves' hyperthyroidism and ophthalmopathy. Overall study findings and caveats: Progression to ophthalmopathy was predicted a median of approximately seven months early. Blood also carried most thyroid clonotypes expanded above 0.001.

Germline V gene sequence: CDR1 DFQATT, CDR2 SNEGSKA (reference sequence). The V gene lost 6 bases and the J gene lost 8 bases, with 11 bases spanning the gap. The CDR3 extends over 11 amino acids. Ophthalmopathy in the patients scored at least 3 on Clinical Activity Score and at least 4 on NOSPECS grade, lasting under 3 months. The PBMCs studied were ones that came from about 9.9 ml fresh peripheral blood. TCR beta CDR3 regions were amplified from RNA. In the first-round RT-PCR of the TCR CDR3, the HTBI primer set was used. Each CDR3 protein is one row after TCRdb ran MiXCR on the multiplex PCR reads. The sample has a few hundred thousand distinct CDR3 sequences, 13% to 15% seen once. In this sample, this clonotype turned up a few times. Antigen unknown.

The V gene is TRBV20-1, the J gene TRBJ1-3; possible D gene TRBD1, 6 bases. The sequence derives from a woman aged 55 to 70 with Graves' ophthalmopathy. Sequences were obtained from blood. DNA of the CDR3: TGCAGTGCCAAAAAGGGGGACACCATATATTTT. Translating gives CSAKKGDTIYF.